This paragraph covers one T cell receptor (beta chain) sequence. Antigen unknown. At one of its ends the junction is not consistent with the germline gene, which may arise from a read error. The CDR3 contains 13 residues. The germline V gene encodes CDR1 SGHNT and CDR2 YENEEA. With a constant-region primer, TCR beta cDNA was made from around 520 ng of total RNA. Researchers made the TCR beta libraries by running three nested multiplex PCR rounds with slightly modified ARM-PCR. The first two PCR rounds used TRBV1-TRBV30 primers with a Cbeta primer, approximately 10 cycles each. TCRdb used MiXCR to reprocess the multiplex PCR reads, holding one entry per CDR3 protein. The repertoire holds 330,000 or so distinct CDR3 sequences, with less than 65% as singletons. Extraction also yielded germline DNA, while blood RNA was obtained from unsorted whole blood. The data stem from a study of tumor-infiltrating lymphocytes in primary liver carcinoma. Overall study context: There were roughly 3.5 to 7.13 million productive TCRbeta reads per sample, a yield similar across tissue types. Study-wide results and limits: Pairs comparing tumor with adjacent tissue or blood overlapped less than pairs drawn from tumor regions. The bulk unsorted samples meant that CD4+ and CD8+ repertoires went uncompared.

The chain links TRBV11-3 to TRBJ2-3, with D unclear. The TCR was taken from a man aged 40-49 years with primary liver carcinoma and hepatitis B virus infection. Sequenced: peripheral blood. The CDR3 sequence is CASSPGPTDTRYF. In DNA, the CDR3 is TGTGCCAGCAGCCCCGGGCCCACAGATACGCGGTATTTT. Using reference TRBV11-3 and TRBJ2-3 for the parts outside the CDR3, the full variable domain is EAGVVQSPRYKIIEKKQPVAFWCNPISGHNTLYWYLQNLGQGPELLIRYENEEAVDDSQLPKDRFSAERLKGVDSTLKIQPAELGDSAVYLCASSPGPTDTRYFGPGTRLTVL.